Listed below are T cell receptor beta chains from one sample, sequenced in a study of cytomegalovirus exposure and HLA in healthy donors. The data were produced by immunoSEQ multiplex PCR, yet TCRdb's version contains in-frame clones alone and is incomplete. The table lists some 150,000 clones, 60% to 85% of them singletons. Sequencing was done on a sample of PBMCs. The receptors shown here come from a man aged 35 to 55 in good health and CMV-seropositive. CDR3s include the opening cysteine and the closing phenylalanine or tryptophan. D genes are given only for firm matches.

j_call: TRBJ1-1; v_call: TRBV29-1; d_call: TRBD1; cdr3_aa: CSTRQGVVLQNTEAFF; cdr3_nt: TGCAGCACTCGACAGGGGGTGGTCCTCCAGAACACTGAAGCTTTCTTT
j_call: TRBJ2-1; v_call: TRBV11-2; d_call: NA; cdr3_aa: CASSFTAGTYNEQFF; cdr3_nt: TGTGCCAGCAGCTTTACGGCGGGGACCTACAATGAGCAGTTCTTC
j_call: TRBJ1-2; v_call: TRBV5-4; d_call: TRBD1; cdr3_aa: CASSQPTGVRGYTF; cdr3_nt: TGTGCCAGCAGCCAACCTACAGGGGTCAGAGGCTACACCTTC
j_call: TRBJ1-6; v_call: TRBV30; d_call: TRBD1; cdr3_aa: CAWVWDSGNSPLHF; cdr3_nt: TGTGCCTGGGTTTGGGACAGTGGCAATTCACCCCTCCACTTT
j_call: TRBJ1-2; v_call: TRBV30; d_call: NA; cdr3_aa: CAWSGGWRGYTF; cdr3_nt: TGTGCCTGGAGTGGAGGATGGAGGGGCTACACCTTC
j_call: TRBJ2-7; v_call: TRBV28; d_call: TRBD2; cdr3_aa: CASSRRGTSPYEQYF; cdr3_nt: TGTGCCAGCAGCCGTAGGGGGACTAGTCCCTACGAGCAGTACTTC
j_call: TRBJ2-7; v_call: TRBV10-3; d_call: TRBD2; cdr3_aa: CAISGGGSSHEQYF; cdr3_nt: TGTGCCATCAGTGGGGGAGGGTCGAGCCACGAGCAGTACTTC
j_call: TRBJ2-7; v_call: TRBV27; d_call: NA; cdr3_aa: CASRGQNYEQYF; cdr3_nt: TGTGCCAGCAGAGGACAGAACTACGAGCAGTACTTC
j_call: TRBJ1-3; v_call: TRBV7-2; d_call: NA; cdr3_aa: CASSVNRDNTIYF; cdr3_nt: TGTGCCAGCAGCGTCAACAGGGATAACACCATATATTTT
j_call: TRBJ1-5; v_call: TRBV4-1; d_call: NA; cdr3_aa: CASSQDSGEWQPQHF; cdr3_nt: TGCGCCAGCAGCCAAGATTCGGGGGAGTGGCAGCCCCAGCATTTT